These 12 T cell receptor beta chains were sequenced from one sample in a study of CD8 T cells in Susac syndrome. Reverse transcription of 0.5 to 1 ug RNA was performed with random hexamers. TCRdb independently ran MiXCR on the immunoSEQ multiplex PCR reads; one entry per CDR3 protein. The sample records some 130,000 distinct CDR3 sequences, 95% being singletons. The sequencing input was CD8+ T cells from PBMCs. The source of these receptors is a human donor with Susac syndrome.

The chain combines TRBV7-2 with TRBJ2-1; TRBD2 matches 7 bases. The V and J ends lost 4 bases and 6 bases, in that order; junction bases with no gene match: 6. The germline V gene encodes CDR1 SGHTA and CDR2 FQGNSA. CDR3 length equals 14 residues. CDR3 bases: TGTGCCAGCAGCTCAGTGACTAGCTTCAATGAGCAGTTCTTC. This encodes CASSSVTSFNEQFF.

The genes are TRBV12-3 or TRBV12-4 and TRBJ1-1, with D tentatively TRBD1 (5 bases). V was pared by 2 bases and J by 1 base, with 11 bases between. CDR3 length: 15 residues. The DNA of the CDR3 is TGTGCCAGCAGTTTACGCTACAGGCCGAACACTGAAGCTTTCTTT. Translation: CASSLRYRPNTEAFF.

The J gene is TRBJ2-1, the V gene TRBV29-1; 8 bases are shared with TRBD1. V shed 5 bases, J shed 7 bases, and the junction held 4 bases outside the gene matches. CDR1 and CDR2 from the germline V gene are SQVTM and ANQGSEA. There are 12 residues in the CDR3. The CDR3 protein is CSVPGGRNEQFF. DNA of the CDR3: TGCAGCGTTCCAGGGGGCCGGAATGAGCAGTTCTTC.

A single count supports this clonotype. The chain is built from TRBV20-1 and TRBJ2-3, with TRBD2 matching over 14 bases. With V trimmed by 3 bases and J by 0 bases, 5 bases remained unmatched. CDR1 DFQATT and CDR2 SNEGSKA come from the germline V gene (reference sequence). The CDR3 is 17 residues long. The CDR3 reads CSARGLAGVSSTDTQYF. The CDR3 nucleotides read TGCAGTGCTAGGGGACTAGCGGGAGTTTCTAGCACAGATACGCAGTATTTT.

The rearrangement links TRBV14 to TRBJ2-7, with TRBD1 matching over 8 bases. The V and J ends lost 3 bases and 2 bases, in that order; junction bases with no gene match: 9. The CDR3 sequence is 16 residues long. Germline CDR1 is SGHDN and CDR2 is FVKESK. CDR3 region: CASSQLQDRVPYEQYF. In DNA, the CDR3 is TGTGCCAGCAGCCAGCTACAGGACAGGGTTCCCTACGAGCAGTACTTC.

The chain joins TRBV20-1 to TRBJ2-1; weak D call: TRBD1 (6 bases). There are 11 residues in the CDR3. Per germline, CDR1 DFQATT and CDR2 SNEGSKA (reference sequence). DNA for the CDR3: TGCAACGTACAGGGTGACGATGAGCAGTTCTTC. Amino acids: CNVQGDDEQFF.

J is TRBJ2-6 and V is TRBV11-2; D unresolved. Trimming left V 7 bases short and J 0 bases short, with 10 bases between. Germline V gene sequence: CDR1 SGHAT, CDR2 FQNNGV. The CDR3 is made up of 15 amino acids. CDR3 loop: CASTLVYSGANVLTF. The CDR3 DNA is TGTGCCAGCACCCTAGTGTACTCTGGGGCCAACGTCCTGACTTTC.

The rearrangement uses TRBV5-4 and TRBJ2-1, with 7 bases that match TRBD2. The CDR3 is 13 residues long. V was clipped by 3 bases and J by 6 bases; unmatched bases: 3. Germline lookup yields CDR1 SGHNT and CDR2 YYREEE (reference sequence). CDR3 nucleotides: TGTGCCAGCAGCTCCGGGACTATCAATGAGCAGTTCTTC. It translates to CASSSGTINEQFF.

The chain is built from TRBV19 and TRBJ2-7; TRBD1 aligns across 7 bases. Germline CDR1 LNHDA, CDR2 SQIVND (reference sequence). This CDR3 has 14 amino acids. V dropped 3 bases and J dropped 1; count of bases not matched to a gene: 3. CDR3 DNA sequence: TGTGCCAGTAGTATGACAGGGCCGTCCTACGAGCAGTACTTC. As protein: CASSMTGPSYEQYF.

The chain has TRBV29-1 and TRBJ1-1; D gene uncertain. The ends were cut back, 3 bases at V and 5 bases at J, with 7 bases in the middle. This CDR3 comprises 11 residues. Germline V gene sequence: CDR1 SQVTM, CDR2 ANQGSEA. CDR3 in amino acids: CSVDAGTEAFF. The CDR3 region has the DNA TGCAGCGTTGATGCGGGGACTGAAGCTTTCTTT.

The CDR3: CSVEGLLAGSYNEQFF. The CDR3, as DNA: TGCAGCGTTGAAGGTTTGCTAGCGGGCTCCTACAATGAGCAGTTCTTC. The gene calls are TRBV29-1 and TRBJ2-1; 8 positions agree with TRBD2. Germline V gene sequence: CDR1 SQVTM, CDR2 ANQGSEA. The CDR3 is 16 amino acids. J lost 0 bases, V lost 1 base, and 5 bases had no gene match.

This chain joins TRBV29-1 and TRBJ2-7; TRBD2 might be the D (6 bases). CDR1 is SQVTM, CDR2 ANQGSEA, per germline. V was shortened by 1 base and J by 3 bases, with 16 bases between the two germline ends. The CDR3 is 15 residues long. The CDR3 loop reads CSVEGYLGTYYEQYF. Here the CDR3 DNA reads TGCAGCGTTGAAGGCTACTTGGGGACTTACTACGAGCAGTACTTC.